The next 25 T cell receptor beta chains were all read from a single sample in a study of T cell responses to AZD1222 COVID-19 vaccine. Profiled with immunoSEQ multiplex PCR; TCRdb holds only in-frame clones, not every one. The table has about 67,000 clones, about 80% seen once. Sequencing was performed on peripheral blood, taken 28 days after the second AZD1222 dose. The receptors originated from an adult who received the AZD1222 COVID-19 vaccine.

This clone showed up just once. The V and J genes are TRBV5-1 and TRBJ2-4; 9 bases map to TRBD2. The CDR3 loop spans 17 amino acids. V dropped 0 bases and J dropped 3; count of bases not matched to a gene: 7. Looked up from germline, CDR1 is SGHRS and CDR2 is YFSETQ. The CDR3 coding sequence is TGCGCCAGCAGCTTGGCCAGCGGGGGGCTGGGCAAAAACATTCAGTACTTC. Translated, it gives CASSLASGGLGKNIQYF.

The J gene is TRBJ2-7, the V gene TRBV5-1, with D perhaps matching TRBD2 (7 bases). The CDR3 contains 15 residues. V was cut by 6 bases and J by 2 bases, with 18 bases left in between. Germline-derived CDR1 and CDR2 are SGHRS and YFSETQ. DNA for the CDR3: TGCGCCAGCATGGGGGGCCGGGGGGAGACCTACGAGCAGTACTTC. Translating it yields CASMGGRGETYEQYF. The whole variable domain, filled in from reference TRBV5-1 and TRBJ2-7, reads KAGVTQTPRYLIKTRGQQVTLSCSPISGHRSVSWYQQTPGQGLQFLFEYFSETQRNKGNFPGRFSGRQFSNSRSEMNVSTLELGDSALYLCASMGGRGETYEQYFGPGTRLTVT.

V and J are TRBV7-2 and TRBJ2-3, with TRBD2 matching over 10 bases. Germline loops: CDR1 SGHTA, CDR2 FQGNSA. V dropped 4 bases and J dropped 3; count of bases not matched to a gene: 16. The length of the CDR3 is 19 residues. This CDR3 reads CASSSKGPSSGGYTDTQYF. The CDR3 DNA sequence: TGTGCCAGCAGCTCTAAGGGTCCCTCTAGCGGGGGATATACAGATACGCAGTATTTT.

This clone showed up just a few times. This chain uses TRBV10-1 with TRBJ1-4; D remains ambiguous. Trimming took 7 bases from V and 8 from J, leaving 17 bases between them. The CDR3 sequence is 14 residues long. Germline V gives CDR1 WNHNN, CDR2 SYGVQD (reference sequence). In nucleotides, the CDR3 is TGCGCCAGCATATACCCCGGAGCCTGCGAAAAACTGTTTTTT. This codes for CASIYPGACEKLFF.

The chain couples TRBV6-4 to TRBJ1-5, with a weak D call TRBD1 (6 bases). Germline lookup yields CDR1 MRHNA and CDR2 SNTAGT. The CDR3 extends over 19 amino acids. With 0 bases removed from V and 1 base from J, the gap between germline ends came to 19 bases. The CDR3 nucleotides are TGTGCCAGCAGTGACTCAGGGGGGCAGTATCTAGGAAGCAATCAGCCCCAGCATTTT. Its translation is CASSDSGGQYLGSNQPQHF.

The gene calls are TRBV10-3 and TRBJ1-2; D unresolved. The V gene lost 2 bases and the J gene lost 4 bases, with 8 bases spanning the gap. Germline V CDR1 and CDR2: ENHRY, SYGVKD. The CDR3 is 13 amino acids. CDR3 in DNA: TGTGCCATCAGTGAGACACAGACCTATGGCTACACCTTC. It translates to CAISETQTYGYTF.

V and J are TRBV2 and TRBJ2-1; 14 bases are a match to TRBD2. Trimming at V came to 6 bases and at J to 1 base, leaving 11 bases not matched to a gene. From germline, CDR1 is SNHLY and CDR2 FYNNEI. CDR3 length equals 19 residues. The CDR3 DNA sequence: TGTGCCAGCAGGACCCTCCCCGGGACTAGCGGGGGTTCCTACAATGAGCAGTTCTTC. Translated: CASRTLPGTSGGSYNEQFF.

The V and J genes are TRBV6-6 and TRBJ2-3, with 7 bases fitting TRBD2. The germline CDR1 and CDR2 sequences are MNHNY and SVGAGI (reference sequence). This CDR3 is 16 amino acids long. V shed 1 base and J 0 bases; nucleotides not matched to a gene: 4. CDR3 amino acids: CASSYWRGTSTDTQYF. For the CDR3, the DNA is TGTGCCAGCAGTTACTGGCGGGGGACTAGCACAGATACGCAGTATTTT.

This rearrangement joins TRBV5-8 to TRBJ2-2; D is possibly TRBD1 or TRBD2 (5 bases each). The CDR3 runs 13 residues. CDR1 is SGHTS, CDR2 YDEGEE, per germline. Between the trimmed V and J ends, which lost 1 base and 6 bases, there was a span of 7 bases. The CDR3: CASSLRGPGELFF. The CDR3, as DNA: TGTGCCAGCAGCTTGAGGGGACCCGGGGAGCTGTTTTTT.

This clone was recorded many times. DNA for the CDR3: TGCGCCAGCAGCCAAGACGGGGGGATTGGCAATCAGCCCCAGCATTTT. Protein sequence: CASSQDGGIGNQPQHF. J is TRBJ1-5 and V is TRBV4-1, with TRBD1 as a possible D gene (5 bases). The germline V gene encodes CDR1 MGHRA and CDR2 YSYEKL. Trimming pared 0 bases from V and 2 bases from J, leaving 11 bases between. The CDR3 is made up of 16 amino acids.

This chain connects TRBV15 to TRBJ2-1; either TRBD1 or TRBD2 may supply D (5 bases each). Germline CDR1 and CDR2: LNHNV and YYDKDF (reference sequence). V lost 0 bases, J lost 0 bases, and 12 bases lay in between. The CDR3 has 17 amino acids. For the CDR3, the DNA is TGTGCCACCAGCAGAGAGAGGGGAAGGAGCTCCTACAATGAGCAGTTCTTC. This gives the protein CATSRERGRSSYNEQFF.

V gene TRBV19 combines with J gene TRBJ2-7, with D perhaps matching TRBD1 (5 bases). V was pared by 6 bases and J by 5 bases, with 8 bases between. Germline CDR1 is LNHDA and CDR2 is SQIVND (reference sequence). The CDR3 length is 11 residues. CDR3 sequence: CASRKGNEQYF. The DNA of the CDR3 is TGTGCCAGTAGAAAGGGGAACGAGCAGTACTTC.

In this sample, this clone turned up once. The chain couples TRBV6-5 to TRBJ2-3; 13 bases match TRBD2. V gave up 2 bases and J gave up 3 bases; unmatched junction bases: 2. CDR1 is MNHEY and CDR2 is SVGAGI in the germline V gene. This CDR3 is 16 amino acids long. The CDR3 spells CASSYRTSGGTDTQYF. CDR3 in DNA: TGTGCCAGCAGTTACCGGACTAGCGGGGGAACAGATACGCAGTATTTT.

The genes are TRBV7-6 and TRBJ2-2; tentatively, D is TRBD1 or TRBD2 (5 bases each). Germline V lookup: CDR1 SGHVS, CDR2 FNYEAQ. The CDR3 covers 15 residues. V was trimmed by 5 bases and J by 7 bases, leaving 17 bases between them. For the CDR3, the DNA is TGTGCCAGCAGCCCCGGTTCGGGGCCGGTCGGGGAGCTGTTTTTT. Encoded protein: CASSPGSGPVGELFF.

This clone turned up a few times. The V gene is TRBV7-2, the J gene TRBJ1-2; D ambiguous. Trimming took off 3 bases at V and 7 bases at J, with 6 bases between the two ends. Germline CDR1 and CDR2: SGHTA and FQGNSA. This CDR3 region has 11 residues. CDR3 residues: CASSFFGGYTF. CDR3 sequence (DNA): TGTGCCAGCAGCTTCTTCGGTGGCTACACCTTC.

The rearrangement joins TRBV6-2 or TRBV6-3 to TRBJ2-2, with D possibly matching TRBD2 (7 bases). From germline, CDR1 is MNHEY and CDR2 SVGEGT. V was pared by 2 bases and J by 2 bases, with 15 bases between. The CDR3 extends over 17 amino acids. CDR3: CASSYVGGGPNTGELFF. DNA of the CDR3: TGTGCCAGCAGTTACGTAGGGGGGGGGCCAAACACCGGGGAGCTGTTTTTT.

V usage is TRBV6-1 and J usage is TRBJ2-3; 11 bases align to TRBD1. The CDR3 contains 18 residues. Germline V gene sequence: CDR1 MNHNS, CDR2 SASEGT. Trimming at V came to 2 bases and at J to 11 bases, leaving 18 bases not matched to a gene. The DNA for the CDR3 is TGTGCCAGCAGTGAATTTGGGACAGGGGGTCATACTCCTCCGGGGCAGTATTTT. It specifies CASSEFGTGGHTPPGQYF.

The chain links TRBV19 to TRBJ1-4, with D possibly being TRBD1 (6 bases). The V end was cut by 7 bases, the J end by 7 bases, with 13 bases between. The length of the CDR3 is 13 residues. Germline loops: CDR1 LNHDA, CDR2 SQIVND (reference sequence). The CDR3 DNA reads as TGTGCCAGTATCAGGGGAGACGGTGAAAAACTGTTTTTT. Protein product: CASIRGDGEKLFF.

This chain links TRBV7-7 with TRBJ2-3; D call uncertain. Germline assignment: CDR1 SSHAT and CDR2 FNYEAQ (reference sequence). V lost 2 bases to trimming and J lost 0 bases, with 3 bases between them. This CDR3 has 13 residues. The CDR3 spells CASSLSSTDTQYF. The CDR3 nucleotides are TGTGCCAGCAGCTTATCGAGCACAGATACGCAGTATTTT.

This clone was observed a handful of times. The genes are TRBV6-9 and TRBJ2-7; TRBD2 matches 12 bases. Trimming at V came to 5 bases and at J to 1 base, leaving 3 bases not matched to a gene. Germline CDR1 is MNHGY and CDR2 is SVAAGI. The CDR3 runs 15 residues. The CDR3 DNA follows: TGTGCCAGCAGTCAACTAGCGGGGGGTTCCTACGAGCAGTACTTC. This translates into CASSQLAGGSYEQYF.

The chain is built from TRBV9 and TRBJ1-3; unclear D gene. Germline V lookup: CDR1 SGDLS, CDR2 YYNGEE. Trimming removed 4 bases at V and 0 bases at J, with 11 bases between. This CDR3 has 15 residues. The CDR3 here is CASSPYVGSGNTIYF. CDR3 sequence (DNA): TGTGCCAGCAGCCCTTACGTGGGCTCTGGAAACACCATATATTTT.

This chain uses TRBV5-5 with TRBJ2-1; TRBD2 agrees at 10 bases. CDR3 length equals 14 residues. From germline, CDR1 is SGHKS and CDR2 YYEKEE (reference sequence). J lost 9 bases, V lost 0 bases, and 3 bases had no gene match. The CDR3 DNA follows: TGTGCCAGCAGCTTGGAGCGGGGGGGCCGTGAGCAGTTCTTC. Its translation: CASSLERGGREQFF.

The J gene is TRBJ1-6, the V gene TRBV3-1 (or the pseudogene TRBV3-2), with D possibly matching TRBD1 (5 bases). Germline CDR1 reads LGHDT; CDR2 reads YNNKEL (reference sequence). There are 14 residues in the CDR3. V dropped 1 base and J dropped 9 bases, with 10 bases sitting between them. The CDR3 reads CASSQGRVGSPLHF. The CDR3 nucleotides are TGTGCCAGCAGCCAAGGCAGGGTGGGTTCACCCCTCCACTTT.

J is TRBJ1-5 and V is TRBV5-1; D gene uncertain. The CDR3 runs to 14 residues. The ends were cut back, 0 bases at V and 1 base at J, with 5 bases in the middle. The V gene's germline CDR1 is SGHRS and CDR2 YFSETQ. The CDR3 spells CASSLDRSNQPQHF. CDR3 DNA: TGCGCCAGCAGCTTGGACAGAAGCAATCAGCCCCAGCATTTT. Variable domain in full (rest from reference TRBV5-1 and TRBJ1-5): KAGVTQTPRYLIKTRGQQVTLSCSPISGHRSVSWYQQTPGQGLQFLFEYFSETQRNKGNFPGRFSGRQFSNSRSEMNVSTLELGDSALYLCASSLDRSNQPQHFGDGTRLSIL.

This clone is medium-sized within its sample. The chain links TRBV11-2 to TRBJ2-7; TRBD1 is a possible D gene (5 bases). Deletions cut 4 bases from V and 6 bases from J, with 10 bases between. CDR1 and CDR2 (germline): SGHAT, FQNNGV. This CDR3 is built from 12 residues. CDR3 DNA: TGTGCCAGCAGCTGGACATGGAGCGAGCAGTACTTC. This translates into CASSWTWSEQYF.